One sample yielded the 8 T cell receptor beta chains listed below, sequenced in a study of blood T cell repertoires in COVID-19 (TCRdb year 2020). The library was built by means of the immunoSEQ multiplex PCR assay. TCRdb limited this immuneACCESS table to in-frame rearrangements with V and J called. A share of clones is missing; checked studies link under half to unresolved V genes, and the rest is unexplained. The sample table lists 130,000 to 150,000 clones, 80% of them with a count of one. The ten biggest clones cover over 10% of the sample. Sequencing was performed on peripheral blood. These receptors originate from a man aged 55 to 69 with active or convalescent COVID-19.

V gene TRBV18 combines with J gene TRBJ1-5, with D uncertain. CDR3 length: 13 residues. Germline CDR1 is KGHSH and CDR2 is LQKENI. The V and J ends lost 3 bases and 4 bases respectively, with 7 bases between them. CDR3: CASSPERNQPQHF. In DNA form, the CDR3 reads TGTGCCAGCTCACCCGAGCGGAATCAGCCCCAGCATTTT.

The CDR3 sequence is CASSKDRGPEAFF. Here the CDR3 DNA reads TGTGCCAGCAGCAAGGACAGGGGGCCTGAAGCTTTCTTT. The chain uses TRBV7-9 and TRBJ1-1; 11 bases are shared with TRBD1. From germline, CDR1 is SEHNR and CDR2 FQNEAQ (reference sequence). Trimming took 5 bases from V and 6 from J; bases not matched to a gene: 2. The CDR3 consists of 13 residues.

V usage is TRBV27 and J usage is TRBJ2-2; tentatively, D is TRBD1 (6 bases). Germline V gives CDR1 MNHEY, CDR2 SMNVEV (reference sequence). The CDR3 spans 15 residues. Trimming pared 4 bases from V and 3 bases from J, leaving 12 bases between. The CDR3 DNA reads TGTGCCAGCAGTTCCTTAACAGGGTACACCGGGGAGCTGTTTTTT. Translation: CASSSLTGYTGELFF.

The J gene is TRBJ1-4, the V gene TRBV28; no definite D call. There are 15 residues in the CDR3. Per the germline V gene, CDR1 is MDHEN and CDR2 is SYDVKM. The ends were cut back, 7 bases at V and 3 bases at J, with 15 bases in the middle. CDR3: CASKVVAGSNEKLFF. The DNA of the CDR3 is TGTGCCAGCAAAGTGGTGGCCGGGTCTAATGAAAAACTGTTTTTT.

The sample holds a few counts of this clone. The rearrangement joins TRBV2 to TRBJ2-5; TRBD1 aligns across 8 bases. This CDR3 has 13 amino acids. V was clipped by 7 bases and J by 5 bases; unmatched bases: 6. The germline CDR1 and CDR2 sequences are SNHLY and FYNNEI. This chain's CDR3 is CASKSGQGETQYF. The CDR3 DNA reads as TGTGCCAGCAAGTCTGGACAGGGTGAGACCCAGTACTTC. Supplemented by reference TRBV2 and TRBJ2-5, the full variable domain reads EPEVTQTPSHQVTQMGQEVILRCVPISNHLYFYWYRQILGQKVEFLVSFYNNEISEKSEIFDDQFSVERPDGSNFTLKIRSTKLEDSAMYFCASKSGQGETQYFGPGTRLLVL.

The chain combines TRBV4-1 with TRBJ1-1; 10 positions agree with TRBD1. The V gene end was trimmed by 4 bases and the J gene end by 4 bases; junction bases not matched to a gene: 6. There are 15 residues in the CDR3. Per the germline V gene, CDR1 is MGHRA and CDR2 is YSYEKL. CDR3 in amino acids: CASSRDRGPGTEAFF. CDR3 nucleotide sequence: TGCGCCAGCAGCCGAGACAGGGGGCCGGGCACTGAAGCTTTCTTT.

V gene TRBV4-1 combines with J gene TRBJ2-5; 9 positions agree with TRBD2. The CDR3 is 18 residues long. Germline loops: CDR1 MGHRA, CDR2 YSYEKL. The ends lost 0 bases at V and 7 bases at J; junction bases unmatched: 15. This CDR3 is CASSQDWGGRDMSTTQYF. The CDR3 bases are TGCGCCAGCAGCCAAGATTGGGGCGGGAGGGATATGTCAACGACCCAGTACTTC.

The chain has TRBV10-2 and TRBJ2-7; TRBD1 matches 10 bases. With 8 bases clipped from V and 2 bases from J, the junction kept 6 bases outside the gene matches. CDR3 size: 14 residues. Germline V lookup: CDR1 WSHSY, CDR2 SAAADI. The CDR3 nucleotides are TGCGCCAGCTTTGACAGGGGGCATGCCTACGAGCAGTACTTC. It translates to CASFDRGHAYEQYF.